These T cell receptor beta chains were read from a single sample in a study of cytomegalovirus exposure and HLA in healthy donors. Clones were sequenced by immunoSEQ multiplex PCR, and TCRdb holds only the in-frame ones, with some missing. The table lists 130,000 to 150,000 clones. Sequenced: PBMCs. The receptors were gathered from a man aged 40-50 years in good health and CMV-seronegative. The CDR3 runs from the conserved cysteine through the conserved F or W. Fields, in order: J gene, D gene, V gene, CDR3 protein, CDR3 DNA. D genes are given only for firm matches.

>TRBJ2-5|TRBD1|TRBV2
CASSVGDRSQYF
TGTGCCAGCAGTGTGGGGGACAGGTCCCAGTACTTC
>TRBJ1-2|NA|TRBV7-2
CASSLATAYGYTF
TGTGCCAGCAGCTTAGCCACAGCCTATGGCTACACCTTC
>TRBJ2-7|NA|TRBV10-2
CASSPLRATSYEQYF
TGCGCCAGCAGCCCGCTCAGGGCCACCTCCTACGAGCAGTACTTC
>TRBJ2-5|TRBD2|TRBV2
CASSGNSGGRSETQYF
TGTGCCAGCAGTGGTAATAGCGGGGGAAGGTCAGAGACCCAGTACTTC
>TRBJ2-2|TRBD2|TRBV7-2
CASSFGGGVNGELFF
TGTGCCAGCAGCTTCGGCGGGGGGGTGAACGGGGAGCTGTTTTTT
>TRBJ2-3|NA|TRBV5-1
CASNLRTADTQYF
TGCGCCAGCAACCTTAGGACAGCAGATACGCAGTATTTT
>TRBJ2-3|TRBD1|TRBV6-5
CASSYSETGSNTQYF
TGTGCCAGCAGTTACTCTGAGACAGGGTCAAATACGCAGTATTTT
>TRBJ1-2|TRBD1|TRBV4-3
CASSRQGATGGYTF
TGCGCCAGCAGCCGGCAGGGGGCGACGGGCGGCTACACCTTC
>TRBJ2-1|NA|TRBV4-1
CASSQDGQIYNEQFF
TGCGCCAGCAGCCAAGATGGACAAATCTACAATGAGCAGTTCTTC
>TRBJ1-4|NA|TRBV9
CASSVGGSTNEKLFF
TGTGCCAGCAGCGTAGGCGGCTCTACTAATGAAAAACTGTTTTTT
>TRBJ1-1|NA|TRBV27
CASSFGRLNTEAFF
TGTGCCAGCAGTTTCGGCAGGTTGAACACTGAAGCTTTCTTT
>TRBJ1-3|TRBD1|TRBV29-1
CSVEVTGVGNTIYF
TGCAGCGTTGAGGTGACAGGGGTTGGAAACACCATATATTTT
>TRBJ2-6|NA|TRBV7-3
CASPFAVRQDFSGANVLTF
TGTGCCAGCCCCTTCGCCGTGAGACAGGATTTCTCTGGGGCCAACGTCCTGACTTTC
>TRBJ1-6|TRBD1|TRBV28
CASTQGQINSPLHF
TGTGCCAGCACCCAGGGACAGATAAATTCACCCCTCCACTTT
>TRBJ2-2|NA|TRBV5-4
CASRRLEGTGELFF
TGTGCCAGCAGGCGATTAGAGGGCACCGGGGAGCTGTTTTTT
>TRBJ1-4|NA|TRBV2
CASSDAGGGFGEKLFF
TGTGCCAGCAGTGACGCGGGCGGAGGCTTCGGCGAAAAACTGTTTTTT
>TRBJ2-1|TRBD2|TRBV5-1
CASSLRGGEGSYNEQFF
TGCGCCAGCAGCTTAAGGGGTGGGGAGGGTTCCTACAATGAGCAGTTCTTC
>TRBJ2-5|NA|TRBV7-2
CASSLGGRETQYF
TGTGCCAGCAGCTTAGGGGGGCGTGAGACCCAGTACTTC
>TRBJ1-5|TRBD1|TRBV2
CASTSRRGDRNNQPQHF
TGTGCCAGCACCTCACGAAGGGGGGACAGAAACAATCAGCCCCAGCATTTT
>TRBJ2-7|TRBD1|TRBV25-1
CASSTGQGSYEQYF
TGTGCCAGCAGTACCGGACAGGGAAGCTACGAGCAGTACTTC
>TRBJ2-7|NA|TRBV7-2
CASRGTGGHEQYF
TGTGCCAGCAGGGGAACTGGGGGCCACGAGCAGTACTTC
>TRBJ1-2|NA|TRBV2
CAEVLLGELDGYTF
TGTGCCGAAGTGCTTTTAGGGGAACTCGATGGCTACACCTTC
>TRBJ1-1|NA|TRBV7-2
CASSLEAFF
TGTGCCAGCAGCCTAGAAGCTTTCTTT
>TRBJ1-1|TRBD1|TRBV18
CASSRGQGAVGTEAFF
TGTGCCAGCTCAAGGGGACAGGGGGCCGTCGGCACTGAAGCTTTCTTT
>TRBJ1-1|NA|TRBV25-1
CASSEQMSTEAFF
TGTGCCAGCAGTGAACAGATGTCCACTGAAGCTTTCTTT
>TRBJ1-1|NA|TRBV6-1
CASGRVNTEAFF
TGTGCCAGCGGGAGGGTGAACACTGAAGCTTTCTTT